Listed here are 3 T cell receptor beta chains from one sample, sequenced in a study. TCRdb processed the 5' RACE reads anew with MiXCR; each CDR3 protein has one entry. Here the sample spans tens of thousands of distinct CDR3 sequences, 28% being singletons. Sequencing input: naive CD4+ T cells sorted from blood. The subset: naive CD4+ T cells, CD4+CD45RA+CD25-. The origin of the receptors is a female donor with breast cancer.

V gene TRBV10-3 combines with J gene TRBJ2-1; D is unresolved. This CDR3 is 13 amino acids long. Germline loops: CDR1 ENHRY, CDR2 SYGVKD. V dropped 1 base and J dropped 10 bases, with 11 bases sitting between them. The CDR3 loop is CAISEFPSREQFF. CDR3 DNA sequence: TGTGCCATCAGTGAGTTTCCTTCGAGAGAGCAGTTCTTC.

This clonotype appeared a few times. The gene calls are TRBV9 and TRBJ2-1; D uncertain. The CDR3 has 13 residues. V was shortened by 4 bases and J by 5 bases, with 10 bases between the two germline ends. Germline V gene data show CDR1 as SGDLS and CDR2 as YYNGEE. CDR3 bases: TGTGCCAGCAGCCGCCAGCGTCACAATGAGCAGTTCTTC. This encodes CASSRQRHNEQFF.

The chain combines TRBV20-1 with TRBJ2-7; D unresolved. Trimming shortened V by 2 bases and J by 0 bases, and 11 bases separated the two germline ends. The length of the CDR3 is 14 residues. The V gene's germline CDR1 is DFQATT and CDR2 SNEGSKA (reference sequence). The CDR3 sequence: CSARRPGTSYEQYF. The CDR3 DNA sequence: TGCAGTGCTAGAAGGCCAGGAACCTCCTACGAGCAGTACTTC.